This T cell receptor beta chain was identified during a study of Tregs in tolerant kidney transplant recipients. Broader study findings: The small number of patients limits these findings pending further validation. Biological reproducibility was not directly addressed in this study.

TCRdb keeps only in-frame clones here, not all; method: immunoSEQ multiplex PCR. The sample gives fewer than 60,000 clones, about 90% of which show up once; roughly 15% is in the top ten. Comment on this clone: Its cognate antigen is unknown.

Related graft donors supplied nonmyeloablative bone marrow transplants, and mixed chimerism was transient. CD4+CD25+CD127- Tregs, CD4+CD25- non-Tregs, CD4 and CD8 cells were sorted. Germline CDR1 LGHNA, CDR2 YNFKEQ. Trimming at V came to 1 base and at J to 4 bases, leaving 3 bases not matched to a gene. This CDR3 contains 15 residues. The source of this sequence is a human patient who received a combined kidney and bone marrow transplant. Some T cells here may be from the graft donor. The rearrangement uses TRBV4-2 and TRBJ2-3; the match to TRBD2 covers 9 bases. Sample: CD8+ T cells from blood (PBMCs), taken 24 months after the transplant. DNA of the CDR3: TGTGCCAGCAGCCAAGTAGCGGGAGACTCAGATACGCAGTATTTT. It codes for CASSQVAGDSDTQYF.